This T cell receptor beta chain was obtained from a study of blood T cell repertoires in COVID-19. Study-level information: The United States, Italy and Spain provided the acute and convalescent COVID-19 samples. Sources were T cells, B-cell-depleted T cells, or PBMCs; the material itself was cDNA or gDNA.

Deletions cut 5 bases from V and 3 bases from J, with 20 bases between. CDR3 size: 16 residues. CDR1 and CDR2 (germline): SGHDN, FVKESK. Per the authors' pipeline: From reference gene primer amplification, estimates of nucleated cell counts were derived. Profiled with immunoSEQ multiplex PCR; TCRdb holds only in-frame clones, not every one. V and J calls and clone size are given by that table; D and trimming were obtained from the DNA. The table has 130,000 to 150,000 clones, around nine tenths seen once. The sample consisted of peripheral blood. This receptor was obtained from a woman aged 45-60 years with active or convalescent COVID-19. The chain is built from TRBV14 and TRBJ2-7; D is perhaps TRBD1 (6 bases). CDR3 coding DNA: TGTGCCAGCAGCTCCTCCTCAGAGGTGGGACACTACGAGCAGTACTTC. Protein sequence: CASSSSSEVGHYEQYF.